The 9 T cell receptor beta chains below come from one sample, sequenced in a study of T cell repertoires in cytomegalovirus infection. TCRdb reprocessed the reads with MiXCR, giving one entry per CDR3 protein. The sample has around 710,000 distinct CDR3 sequences; under 35% are singletons. Their antigen targets remain unknown. Here the sequenced sample was cultured CD8+ T cells from PBMCs, taken from culture after CMV antigen stimulation. These receptors came from a human donor in good health (CMV status not recorded). Some clones in this sample may be carry-over from other donors' samples.

V is TRBV6-1 and J is TRBJ2-3, with D tentatively TRBD1 (6 bases). From germline, CDR1 is MNHNS and CDR2 SASEGT. V shed 7 bases and J shed 5 bases, with 19 bases lying between them. This CDR3 comprises 15 residues. In DNA form, the CDR3 reads TGTGCCAGCATCCCGACAGGTCTTTTGGGAGATACGCAGTATTTT. Translated, it gives CASIPTGLLGDTQYF.

The table lists this clonotype with a few counts. V and J are TRBV6-2 or TRBV6-3 and TRBJ1-1, with TRBD1 matching over 7 bases. The ends lost 6 bases at V and 3 bases at J; junction bases unmatched: 7. Germline V gene lookup returns CDR1 MNHEY and CDR2 SVGEGT. The CDR3 is made up of 14 amino acids. The CDR3 protein is CASSYRDSYTEAFF. DNA for the CDR3: TGTGCCAGCAGCTACCGGGACAGTTACACTGAAGCTTTCTTT.

This clonotype was observed a few times. The chain carries TRBV12-5 and TRBJ2-3; 8 bases agree with TRBD1. Germline assignment: CDR1 LGHNT and CDR2 FRNRAP. With V trimmed by 3 bases and J by 0 bases, 2 bases remained unmatched. The CDR3 spans 15 residues. CDR3 sequence: CASGFRGRSTDTQYF. The CDR3 DNA sequence: TGTGCTAGTGGTTTCAGGGGGCGAAGCACAGATACGCAGTATTTT.

J is TRBJ2-3 and V is TRBV6-6, with D unclear. CDR3 length: 16 amino acids. Trimming removed 5 bases at V and 2 bases at J, with 17 bases between. Germline V lookup: CDR1 MNHNY, CDR2 SVGAGI (reference sequence). CDR3 coding DNA: TGTGCCAGCAGTGATATAAGGAGAAGGGCCACAGATACGCAGTATTTT. It codes for CASSDIRRRATDTQYF.

V and J are TRBV5-6 and TRBJ1-2; a weak D match, TRBD1 (6 bases). Germline CDR1 SGHDT, CDR2 YYEEEE. CDR3 length: 16 amino acids. The V end was cut by 4 bases, the J end by 5 bases, with 21 bases between. The CDR3 coding sequence is TGTGCCAGCAGCATCTACAGGGTTGGAACTGGGTATGGCTACACCTTC. Residues: CASSIYRVGTGYGYTF. The complete variable domain, with remaining parts taken from reference TRBV5-6 and TRBJ1-2, reads DAGVTQSPTHLIKTRGQQVTLRCSPKSGHDTVSWYQQALGQGPQFIFQYYEEEERQRGNFPDRFSGHQFPNYSSELNVNALLLGDSALYLCASSIYRVGTGYGYTFGSGTRLTVV.

The chain is built from TRBV14 and TRBJ2-3; no definite D call. This CDR3 has 16 amino acids. CDR1 and CDR2 (germline): SGHDN, FVKESK. V was cut by 1 base and J by 0 bases, with 11 bases left in between. CDR3 residues: CASSQGSSSSTDTQYF. CDR3 sequence (DNA): TGTGCCAGCAGCCAAGGGTCGAGTAGCAGCACAGATACGCAGTATTTT.

The V and J genes are TRBV7-9 and TRBJ1-2, with a possible D match to TRBD1 (5 bases). V was shortened by 6 bases and J by 8 bases, with 13 bases between the two germline ends. Germline CDR1 is SEHNR and CDR2 is FQNEAQ (reference sequence). CDR3 size: 12 residues. Written as DNA, the CDR3 is TGTGCCAGCAGAATAGATCGGGGCGGCTACACCTTC. Residues: CASRIDRGGYTF.

This sequence joins TRBV7-9 and TRBJ1-2; maybe TRBD1 (5 bases). This CDR3 contains 15 residues. Trimming pared 5 bases from V and 1 base from J, leaving 14 bases between. Germline V gene data show CDR1 as SEHNR and CDR2 as FQNEAQ (reference sequence). The CDR3 region is CASSPGGMNNYGYTF. Here the CDR3 DNA reads TGTGCCAGCAGCCCTGGGGGGATGAATAACTATGGCTACACCTTC.

This clonotype was counted between two and nine times. This chain connects TRBV6-5 to TRBJ1-2; 7 bases are a match to TRBD1. Germline V lookup: CDR1 MNHEY, CDR2 SVGAGI. This CDR3 spans 15 amino acids. V was clipped by 5 bases and J by 6 bases; unmatched bases: 12. CDR3 loop: CASSPSQGLRDGYTF. CDR3 nucleotides: TGTGCCAGCAGTCCGTCACAGGGGCTAAGGGATGGCTACACCTTC.